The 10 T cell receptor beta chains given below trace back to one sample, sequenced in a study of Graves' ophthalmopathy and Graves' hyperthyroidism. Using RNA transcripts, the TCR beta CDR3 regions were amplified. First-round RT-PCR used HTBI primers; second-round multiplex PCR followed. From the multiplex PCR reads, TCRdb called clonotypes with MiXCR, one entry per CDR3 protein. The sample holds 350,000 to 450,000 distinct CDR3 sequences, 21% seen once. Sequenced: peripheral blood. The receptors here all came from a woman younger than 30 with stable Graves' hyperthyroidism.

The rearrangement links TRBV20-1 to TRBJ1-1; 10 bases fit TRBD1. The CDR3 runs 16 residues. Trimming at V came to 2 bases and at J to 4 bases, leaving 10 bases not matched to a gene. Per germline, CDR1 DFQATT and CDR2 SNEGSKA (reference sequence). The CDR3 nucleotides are TGCAGTGCTAGACTGGGGACAGGGGCTATAGGCACTGAAGCTTTCTTT. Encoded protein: CSARLGTGAIGTEAFF.

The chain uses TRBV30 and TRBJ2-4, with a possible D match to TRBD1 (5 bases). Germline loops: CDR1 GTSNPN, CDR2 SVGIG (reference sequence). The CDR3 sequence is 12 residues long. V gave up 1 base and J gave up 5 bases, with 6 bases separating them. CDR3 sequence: CAWSAQENIQYF. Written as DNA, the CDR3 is TGTGCCTGGAGTGCACAGGAAAACATTCAGTACTTC. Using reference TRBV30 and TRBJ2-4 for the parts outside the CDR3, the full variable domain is SQTIHQWPATLVQPVGSPLSLECTVEGTSNPNLYWYRQAAGRGLQLLFYSVGIGQISSEVPQNLSASRPQDRQFILSSKKLLLSDSGFYLCAWSAQENIQYFGAGTRLSVL.

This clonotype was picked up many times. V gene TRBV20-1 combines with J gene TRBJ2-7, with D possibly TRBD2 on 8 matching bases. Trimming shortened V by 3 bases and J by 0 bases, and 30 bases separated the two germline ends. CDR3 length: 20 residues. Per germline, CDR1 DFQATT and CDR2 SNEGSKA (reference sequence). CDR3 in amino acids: CSASHLLAGGTSGSSYEQYF. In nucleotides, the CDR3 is TGCAGTGCTAGTCACCTTTTGGCAGGGGGTACTAGCGGCAGCTCCTACGAGCAGTACTTC.

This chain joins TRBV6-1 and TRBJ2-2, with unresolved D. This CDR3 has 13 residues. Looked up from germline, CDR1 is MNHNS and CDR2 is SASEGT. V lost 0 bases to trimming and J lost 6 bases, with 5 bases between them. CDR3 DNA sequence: TGTGCCAGCAGTGAAGCGCTGTCCGGGGAGCTGTTTTTT. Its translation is CASSEALSGELFF.

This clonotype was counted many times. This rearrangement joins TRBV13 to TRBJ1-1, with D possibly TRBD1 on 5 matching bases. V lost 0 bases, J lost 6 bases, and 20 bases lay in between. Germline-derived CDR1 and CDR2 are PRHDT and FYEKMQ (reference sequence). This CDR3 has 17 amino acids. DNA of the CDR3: TGTGCCAGCAGCTTAGGCCTTCCGTTCGGGGGGTCCGCTGAAGCTTTCTTT. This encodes CASSLGLPFGGSAEAFF.

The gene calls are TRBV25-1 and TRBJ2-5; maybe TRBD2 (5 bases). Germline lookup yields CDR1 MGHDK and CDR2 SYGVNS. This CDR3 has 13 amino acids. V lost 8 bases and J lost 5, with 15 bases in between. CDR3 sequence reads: CASRGGPGETQYF. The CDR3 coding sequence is TGTGCCAGCCGCGGTGGACCGGGGGAGACCCAGTACTTC.

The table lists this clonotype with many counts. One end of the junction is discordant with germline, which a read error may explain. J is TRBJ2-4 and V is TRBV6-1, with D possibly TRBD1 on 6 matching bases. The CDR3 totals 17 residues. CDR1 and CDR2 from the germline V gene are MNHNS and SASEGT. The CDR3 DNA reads TGTGCCAGCAGGCGATCATCACAGGGTTTAGGCAAAAACATTAAGTACTTC. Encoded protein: CASRRSSQGLGKNIKYF.

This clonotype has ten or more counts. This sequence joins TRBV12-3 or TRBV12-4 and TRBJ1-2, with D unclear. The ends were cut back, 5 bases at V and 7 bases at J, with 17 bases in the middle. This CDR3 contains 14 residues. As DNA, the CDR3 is TGTGCCAGCAGTCCCCCGGCCTTTGGGAGTGGCTACACCTTC. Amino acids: CASSPPAFGSGYTF.

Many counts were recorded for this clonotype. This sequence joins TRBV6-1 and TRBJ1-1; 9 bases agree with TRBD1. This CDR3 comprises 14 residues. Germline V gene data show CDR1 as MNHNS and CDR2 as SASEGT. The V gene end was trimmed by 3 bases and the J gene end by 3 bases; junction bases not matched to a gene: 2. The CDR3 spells CASSETGGDTEAFF. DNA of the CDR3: TGTGCCAGCAGTGAGACAGGGGGTGACACTGAAGCTTTCTTT.

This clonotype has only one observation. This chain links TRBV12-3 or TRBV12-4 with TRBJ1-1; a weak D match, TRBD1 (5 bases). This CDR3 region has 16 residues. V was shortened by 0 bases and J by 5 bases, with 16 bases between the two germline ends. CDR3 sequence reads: CASSLALTAGRTEAFF. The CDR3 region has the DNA TGTGCCAGCAGTTTAGCGCTTACGGCAGGGAGGACTGAAGCTTTCTTT.